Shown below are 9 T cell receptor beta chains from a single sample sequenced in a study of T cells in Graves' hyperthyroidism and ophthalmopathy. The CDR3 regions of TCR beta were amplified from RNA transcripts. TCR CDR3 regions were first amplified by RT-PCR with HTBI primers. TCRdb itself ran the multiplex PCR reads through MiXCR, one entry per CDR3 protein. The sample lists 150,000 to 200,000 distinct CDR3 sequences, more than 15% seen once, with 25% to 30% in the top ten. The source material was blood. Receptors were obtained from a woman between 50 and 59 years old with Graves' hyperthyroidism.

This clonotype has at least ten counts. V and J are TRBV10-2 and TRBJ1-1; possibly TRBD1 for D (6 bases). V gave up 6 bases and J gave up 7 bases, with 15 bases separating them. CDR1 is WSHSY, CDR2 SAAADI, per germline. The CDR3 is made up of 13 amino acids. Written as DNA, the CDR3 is TGCGCCAGCAGCAAGAGGGGGGGGAGTGAAGCTTTCTTT. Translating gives CASSKRGGSEAFF.

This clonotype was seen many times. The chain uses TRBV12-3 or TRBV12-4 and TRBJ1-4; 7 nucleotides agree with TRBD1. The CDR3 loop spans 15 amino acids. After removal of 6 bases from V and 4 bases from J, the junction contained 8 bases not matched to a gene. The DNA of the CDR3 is TGTGCCAGCAGCTACCGGGACAGTGTTAATGAAAAACTGTTTTTT. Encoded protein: CASSYRDSVNEKLFF.

CDR3 sequence reads: CASSSPYDRAETQYF. The CDR3 DNA reads as TGTGCCAGCAGCTCACCTTACGACAGGGCGGAGACCCAGTACTTC. The V gene is TRBV7-9, the J gene TRBJ2-5; 7 bases match TRBD1. Looked up from germline, CDR1 is SEHNR and CDR2 is FQNEAQ (reference sequence). The length of the CDR3 is 15 residues. The junction had 10 bases not matched to a gene; V was cut back by 4 bases and J by 5 bases.

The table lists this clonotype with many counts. In nucleotides, the CDR3 is TGTGCCAGCAGCTTAGATAGTAGCGGAGGCTTCCATGAGCAGTTCTTC. As protein: CASSLDSSGGFHEQFF. The rearrangement links TRBV7-9 to TRBJ2-1; weak D call: TRBD2 (6 bases). The CDR3 runs to 16 residues. V lost 1 base and J 8 bases, leaving 18 bases between the germline ends. Germline V gene lookup returns CDR1 SEHNR and CDR2 FQNEAQ (reference sequence).

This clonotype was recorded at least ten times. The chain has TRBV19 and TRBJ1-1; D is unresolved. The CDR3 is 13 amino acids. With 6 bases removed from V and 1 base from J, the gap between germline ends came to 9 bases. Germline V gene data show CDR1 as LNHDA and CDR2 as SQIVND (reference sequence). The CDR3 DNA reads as TGTGCCAGTAGAAGTACGTGGAACACTGAAGCTTTCTTT. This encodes CASRSTWNTEAFF.

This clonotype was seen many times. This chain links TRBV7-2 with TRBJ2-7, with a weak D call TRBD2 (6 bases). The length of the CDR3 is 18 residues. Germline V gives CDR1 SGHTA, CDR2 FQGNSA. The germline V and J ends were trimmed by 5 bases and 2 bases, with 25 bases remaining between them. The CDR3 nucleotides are TGTGCCAGCAGCCCGTGGGTCCCGTCGAGGCGGGGAGCCTACGAGCAGTACTTC. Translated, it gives CASSPWVPSRRGAYEQYF. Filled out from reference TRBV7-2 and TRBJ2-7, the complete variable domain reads GAGVSQSPSNKVTEKGKDVELRCDPISGHTALYWYRQSLGQGLEFLIYFQGNSAPDKSGLPSDRFSAERTGGSVSTLTIQRTQQEDSAVYLCASSPWVPSRRGAYEQYFGPGTRLTVT.

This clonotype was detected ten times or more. Written as DNA, the CDR3 is TGTGCCAGCAGCCCGAGTAGCGAGCAGTACTTC. This translates into CASSPSSEQYF. This sequence joins TRBV7-9 and TRBJ2-7; D is undetermined. The CDR3 has 11 amino acids. In germline, CDR1 is SEHNR, CDR2 FQNEAQ (reference sequence). Trimming stripped 5 bases from V and 6 bases from J, with 8 bases between.

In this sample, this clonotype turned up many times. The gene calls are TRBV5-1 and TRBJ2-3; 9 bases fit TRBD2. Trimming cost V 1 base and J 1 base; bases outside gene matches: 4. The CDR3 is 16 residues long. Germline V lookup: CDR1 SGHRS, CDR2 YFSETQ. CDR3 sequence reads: CASSLMVAGGTDTQYF. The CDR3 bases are TGCGCCAGCAGCTTGATGGTAGCGGGGGGCACAGATACGCAGTATTTT.

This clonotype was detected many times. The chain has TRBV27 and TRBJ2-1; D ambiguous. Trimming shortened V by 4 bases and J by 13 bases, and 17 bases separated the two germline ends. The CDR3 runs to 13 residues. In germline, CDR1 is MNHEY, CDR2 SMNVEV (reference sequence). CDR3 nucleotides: TGTGCCAGCAGTTCCCCGCCCGACCGGCGTCAGTTCTTC. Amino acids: CASSSPPDRRQFF.